The TCR beta chain described here comes from a study of human CD8 memory T cell subsets. This CDR3 region has 15 residues. Germline CDR1 MGHRA, CDR2 YSYEKL. UMI-labeled 5' RACE was used to make TCR beta libraries. TCRdb reprocessed the 5' RACE reads, keeping one entry per CDR3 protein, no DNA. Its table records several thousand distinct CDR3 sequences. In terms of frequency, this clonotype is medium-sized. Input material: CD8+ T cells from PBMCs. This receptor was identified in a human donor in good health. This chain joins TRBV4-1 and TRBJ2-1; the D call from TCRdb, TRBD2, cannot be confirmed without DNA. CDR3 sequence reads: CASSQDPTSPVEQFF.